A selection of T cell receptor beta chains follows, all from one sample in a study of Graves' ophthalmopathy and Graves' hyperthyroidism. Each CDR3 protein is one row after TCRdb ran MiXCR on the multiplex PCR reads. Of 260,000 or so distinct CDR3 sequences detected, about 47% appear once; the ten largest clones hold approximately 51%. Sequencing was carried out using peripheral blood. These TCRs come from an adult man with Graves' ophthalmopathy. Each CDR3 is given with its conserved first and last residue. The D gene is left open where the match is weak. Size values are once, few and many counts, or a class for expanded clones, and some rows have none.

TGTGCCAGCAGCCCGGACGGCGACTCCAATCAGCCCCAGCATTTT	CASSPDGDSNQPQHF	.	few	TRBV7-8	TRBJ1-5
TGTGCCATCAGTGAGTCGGACCTAAATCAGCCCCAGCATTTT	CAISESDLNQPQHF	.	many	TRBV10-3	TRBJ1-5
TGTGCCAGCAGTGGAGGGACTACCTCATCCTACGAGCAGTACTTC	CASSGGTTSSYEQYF	TRBD2	.	TRBV2	TRBJ2-7
TGTGCCAGCAGCCAGGGTGCATGGGGGGAGCAGTACTTC	CASSQGAWGEQYF	.	.	TRBV14	TRBJ2-7
TGTGCCAGCAGCCAAGAAGCCGGGGAGCTGTTTTTT	CASSQEAGELFF	.	.	TRBV7-3	TRBJ2-2
TGTGCCAGCCTGGCGGAGGGGGCGAACACTGAAGGTGGCTACACCTTC	CASLAEGANTEGGYTF	TRBD1	.	TRBV19	TRBJ1-2
TGTGCCAGCAGTGACCGCGGGGGTACAGGAAACACCATATATTTT	CASSDRGGTGNTIYF	.	once	TRBV2	TRBJ1-3
TGTGCCAGCAGCTTACAGGAGACGAACACTGAAGCTTTCTTT	CASSLQETNTEAFF	.	.	TRBV7-2	TRBJ1-1
TGCAGCGTTGCACACGGGGTCTATGGCTACACCTTC	CSVAHGVYGYTF	.	.	TRBV29-1	TRBJ1-2
TGTGCCAGCAGTTACTCGGTAGAACAGGCGATTTACGAGCAGTACTTC	CASSYSVEQAIYEQYF	.	few	TRBV6-5	TRBJ2-7
TGCAGTGCTAGCGGTGGGGGCCCGTACCAAGAGACCCAGTACTTC	CSASGGGPYQETQYF	.	.	TRBV20-1	TRBJ2-5
TGTGCCAGCAGCTTTCGTAGAGGGGGCGGCTATGGCTACACCTTC	CASSFRRGGGYGYTF	TRBD1	.	TRBV5-6	TRBJ1-2
TGTGCCAGTAGTATAGATCACCAGGGAGGTGAAAAACTGTTTTTT	CASSIDHQGGEKLFF	.	few	TRBV19	TRBJ1-4
TGTGCCAGCAGCTCTCGACAGGCCCTGAACACTGAAGCTTTCTTT	CASSSRQALNTEAFF	.	few	TRBV5-8	TRBJ1-1
TGTGCCAGCAGCTTCGGACCATTGAACACTGAAGCTTTCTTT	CASSFGPLNTEAFF	.	.	TRBV7-2	TRBJ1-1
TGTGCCAGCAGCTTAGCGCTAGCGGGGGGCGGAGGGACCCAGTACTTC	CASSLALAGGGGTQYF	TRBD2	few	TRBV7-6	TRBJ2-5
TGCAGTGCGGACTCGAACGAGCAGTACTTC	CSADSNEQYF	.	.	TRBV20-1	TRBJ2-7
TGTGCCAGCAGCACACAGGGGTCGGGCGAGCAGTACTTC	CASSTQGSGEQYF	TRBD1	few	TRBV9	TRBJ2-7
TGTGCCACCAGTGATCGGACAGGGAAGCAAAACGAGCAGTACTTC	CATSDRTGKQNEQYF	TRBD1	.	TRBV24-1	TRBJ2-7
TGTGCCACCAGCAGAGATTTTGGGAAAAACTATGGCTACACCTTC	CATSRDFGKNYGYTF	.	few	TRBV15	TRBJ1-2
TGCGCCAGCAGCACGGGACAACTCTACGAGCAGTACTTC	CASSTGQLYEQYF	.	few	TRBV5-1	TRBJ2-7
TGCGCAAGCAGCCAAGTGGGCAGATCTAACTATGGCTACACCTTC	CASSQVGRSNYGYTF	.	.	TRBV4-1	TRBJ1-2
TGTGCCAGCAGCCTGACTAGCGGGAGAGACGAAGAGACCCAGTACTTC	CASSLTSGRDEETQYF	TRBD2	.	TRBV7-8	TRBJ2-5
TGTGCCAGCAGCTTAGCGAGGACTAGCGGTACCGGGGAGCTGTTTTTT	CASSLARTSGTGELFF	TRBD2	.	TRBV7-9	TRBJ2-2
TGTGCCAGCAGATTCAACAGGGGCGGTAACTATGGCTACACCTTC	CASRFNRGGNYGYTF	TRBD1	.	TRBV11-2	TRBJ1-2
TGTGCCATCAGTGAAGGACTAGCGGGGGAGACCCAGTACTTC	CAISEGLAGETQYF	TRBD2	many	TRBV10-3	TRBJ2-5
TGTGCCATCAGTGAAAAACTGTTTTTT	CAISEKLFF	.	.	TRBV10-3	TRBJ1-4